Described below is a single T cell receptor (beta chain) sequence and its context. Its antigen remains unknown. This may come from a read error, since a much larger clone is one base off. The data are from a study of T-cell reconstitution after alpha-beta-depleted transplantation in children. Study-level results: Surviving recipient cells, namely T cells and thymic progenitors, were the source of high day-60 TCRbeta diversity in some patients.

CDR3 length: 12 residues. Trimming shortened V by 5 bases and J by 9 bases, and 12 bases separated the two germline ends. A library of TCRbeta sequences, prepared with unique molecular identifiers, was generated. TCRdb re-called the PCR reads with MiXCR, one entry per CDR3 protein. The data hold 490,000 or so distinct CDR3 sequences, with roughly a tenth observed a single time. The source material was PBMCs, sampled before TCRalphabeta/CD19-depleted stem cell transplant. This chain links TRBV12-3 or TRBV12-4 with TRBJ2-3, with D perhaps TRBD1 (5 bases). This receptor was taken from a child aged 2 to 15 with inherited bone marrow failure, due to receive a stem cell transplant. The CDR3 bases are TGTGCCAGCAGTGTTTTCGACAGAACGCAGTATTTT. Its protein product is CASSVFDRTQYF.